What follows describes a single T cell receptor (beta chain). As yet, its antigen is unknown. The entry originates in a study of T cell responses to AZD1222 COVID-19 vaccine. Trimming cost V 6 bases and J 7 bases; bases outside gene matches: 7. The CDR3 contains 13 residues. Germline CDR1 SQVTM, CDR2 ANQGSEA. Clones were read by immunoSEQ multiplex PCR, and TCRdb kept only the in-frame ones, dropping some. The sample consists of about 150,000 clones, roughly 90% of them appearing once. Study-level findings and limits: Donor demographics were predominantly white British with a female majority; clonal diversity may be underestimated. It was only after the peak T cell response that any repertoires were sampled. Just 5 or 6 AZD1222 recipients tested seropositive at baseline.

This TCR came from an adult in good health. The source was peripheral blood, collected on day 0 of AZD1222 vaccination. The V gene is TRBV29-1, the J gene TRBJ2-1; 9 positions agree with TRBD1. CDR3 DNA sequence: TGCAGCGTGCGCGGGGGACAGGGTAATGAGCAGTTCTTC. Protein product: CSVRGGQGNEQFF.